In its sample, the clone carrying this T cell receptor (beta chain) was seen a few times. The data stem from a study of human T cells and chemical hapten exposure. Germline V gene lookup returns CDR1 SGHTA and CDR2 FQGNSA. Trimming pared 5 bases from V and 0 bases from J, leaving 10 bases between. The CDR3 loop spans 14 amino acids. TCRdb analysed the RACE reads with MiXCR anew, one entry per CDR3 protein. The table lists 120,000 or so distinct CDR3 sequences, roughly an eighth of them singletons. As to time point: patch test 1, 2 weeks after DPC sensitization. Regarding treatment: therapeutic diphenylcyclopropenone sensitization with weekly scalp DPC.

This TCR was recovered from a man aged 18 to 30 with alopecia areata. Some clones in this sample may be carry-over from other donors' samples. This specimen was whole blood, taken in connection with sensitization to the hapten diphenylcyclopropenone (DPC). V usage is TRBV7-2 and J usage is TRBJ1-2; D might be TRBD1 (5 bases). CDR3 DNA: TGTGCCAGCAGCCCCGCGGGGGCTAACTATGGCTACACCTTC. It is translated as CASSPAGANYGYTF.